This T cell receptor (beta chain) appears in the sequencing data of a study of blood T cell repertoires in COVID-19 (dated by TCRdb to between 2020 and 2021). For context, the study as a whole: Samples from collaborators originated in the United States, Italy and Spain and spanned both the acute and convalescent phases of COVID-19. The material from the prospective study consisted of cDNA or gDNA derived from T cells, B-cell-depleted T cells, or PBMCs. The repertoires were made available in a free public database intended to serve as a resource for research on the immune response to SARS-CoV-2. Where HLA class I and class II types were available, the types were taken from metadata supplied by the sample provider, not from assay-based typing. Nearly every sample came with metadata listing a de-identified subject ID, COVID-19 status, age in years and sex. Deeply sampled blood TCRbeta repertoires from subjects exposed to, actively infected with, or recovered from COVID-19 were included in the dataset. The samples were drawn from two sources: the first 160 participants of the ongoing ImmuneRACE study, and over 1,000 subjects contributed by 6 global collaborators. Summary of the overall study and its limitations: How much clinical and demographic metadata was included differed by source and by participant, and the metadata was provided uncurated.

The immunoSEQ Assay, a bias-controlled multiplex PCR, was used to amplify TCRbeta CDR3 regions from genomic DNA. Per the original workflow: Within the assay, amplification of reference gene primers was used to estimate how many nucleated cells each sample contained. To quantify the absolute abundance of each unique TCRbeta CDR3 rearrangement, sequence reads were collapsed and filtered. For each sample, productive Simpson clonality was calculated by taking the square root of Simpson's diversity index across productive rearrangements. TCRdb mirrors the immuneACCESS table, restricted to in-frame sequences. Some clones are absent from its copies; in checked studies, under half trace to an unresolved V gene, and the reason for the others is unknown. The V and J calls and the clone size are those of that table, but D and trimming were determined from the DNA. This sample holds around 120,000 clones; 65% to 75% were observed only once. The ten largest clones represent roughly 6% of the sample.

Notes on this clone: This receptor's antigen is unknown. No much larger clonotype is one base removed from it; base qualities were not supplied.

Each collaborating institution followed its own protocols to collect whole blood in K2EDTA tubes. For TCRbeta analysis, collaborators shipped samples as frozen whole blood, isolated PBMCs, or DNA extracted from either of those sample types. This TCR came from a man of 80 years or more with acute or convalescent COVID-19. Sequencing was carried out using peripheral blood.

The encoded CDR3 is CASRSLGTGGTYEQYF. The bases read TGTGCCAGCAGAAGTCTCGGGACAGGGGGTACCTACGAGCAGTACTTC. Recombination connected TRBV28 to TRBJ2-7; the central 11 bases match TRBD1. The CDR3 runs 16 residues from the cysteine to the phenylalanine. The entry retains the CDR3 DNA only, 48 bases that are in frame from base 1. CDR1 and CDR2, per the germline V gene, are MDHEN and SYDVKM. Trimming leaves V shorter by 6 bases and J shorter by 2 bases, with the junction holding 9 bases beyond the gene matches. The CDR3 plus the reference TRBV28 and TRBJ2-7 genes for the other parts give the full variable domain: DVKVTQSSRYLVKRTGEKVFLECVQDMDHENMFWYRQDPGLGLRLIYFSYDVKMKEKGDIPEGYSVSREKKERFSLILESASTNQTSMYLCASRSLGTGGTYEQYFGPGTRLTVT.